Listed below are T cell receptor beta chains from one sample, sequenced in a study of blood T cells in healthy people across ages. TCRdb called the 5' RACE reads again in MiXCR, with one record for every CDR3 protein. Of 870,000 or so distinct CDR3 sequences in the sample, about 30% are singletons; the top ten hold 15% to 20%. Sequenced input: blood. These receptors all stem from a woman of 80 years or more in good health. CDR3s include the opening cysteine and the closing phenylalanine or tryptophan. A D gene is named only where the DNA matches it firmly. Clone size is given for some rows only: seen once, a few or many times, or a class if the clone is expanded.

TRBV3-1	NA	many	TRBJ2-3	TGTGCCAGCAGCCAACTTGGGGCAAGCACAGATACGCAGTATTTT	CASSQLGASTDTQYF
TRBV5-5	NA	few	TRBJ2-5	TGTGCCAGCAGCTTGGGAGGAGGGCCGAATCAAGAGACCCAGTACTTC	CASSLGGGPNQETQYF
TRBV6-2/TRBV6-3	NA	NA	TRBJ2-7	TGTGCCAGCAGTTACTCGATAGATAAGGGACATAACTACGAGCAGTACTTC	CASSYSIDKGHNYEQYF
TRBV9	NA	few	TRBJ1-4	TGTGCCAGCAGCGTCTCTTCGACTTGGGGCGAAAAACTGTTTTTT	CASSVSSTWGEKLFF
TRBV7-6	TRBD1	few	TRBJ1-1	TGTGCCAGCAGCCGTACAGGGGGCGCGGACACTGAAGCTTTCTTT	CASSRTGGADTEAFF
TRBV6-2/TRBV6-3	NA	few	TRBJ2-5	TGTGCCAGCAGTTACTCCCCCTCCCCCCGAGAGACCCAGTACTTC	CASSYSPSPRETQYF
TRBV29-1	NA	NA	TRBJ1-1	TGCAGCGCTAAAAGGGGGAGCACTGAAGCTTTCTTT	CSAKRGSTEAFF
TRBV5-1	TRBD2	many	TRBJ2-1	TGCGCCAGCAGCTTCGCGGGGGGCAGCTCCTACAATGAGCAGTTCTTC	CASSFAGGSSYNEQFF
TRBV4-3	NA	NA	TRBJ1-4	TGCGCCAGCAGCCAAGAGGCCAGACCAAATGAAAAACTGTTTTTT	CASSQEARPNEKLFF
TRBV5-1	TRBD2	many	TRBJ2-5	TGCGCCAGCAGCATTGGGACTAGCGGTGCCCAAGAGACCCAGTACTTC	CASSIGTSGAQETQYF